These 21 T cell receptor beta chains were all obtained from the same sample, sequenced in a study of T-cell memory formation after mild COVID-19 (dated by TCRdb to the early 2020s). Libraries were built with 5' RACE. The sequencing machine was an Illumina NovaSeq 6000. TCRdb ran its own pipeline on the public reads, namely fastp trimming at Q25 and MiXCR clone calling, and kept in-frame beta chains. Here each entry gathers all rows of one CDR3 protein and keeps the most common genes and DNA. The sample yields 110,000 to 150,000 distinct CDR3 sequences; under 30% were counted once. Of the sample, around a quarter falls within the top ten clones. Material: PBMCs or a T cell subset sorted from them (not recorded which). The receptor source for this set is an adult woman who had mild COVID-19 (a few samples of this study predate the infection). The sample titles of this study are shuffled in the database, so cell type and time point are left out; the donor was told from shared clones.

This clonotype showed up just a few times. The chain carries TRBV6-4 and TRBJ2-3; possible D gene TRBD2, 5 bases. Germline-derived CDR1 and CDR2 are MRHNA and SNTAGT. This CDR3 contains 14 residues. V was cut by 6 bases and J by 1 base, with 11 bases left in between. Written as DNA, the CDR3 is TGTGCCAGCAGCGTTCGAGCGGGCACAGATACGCAGTATTTT. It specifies CASSVRAGTDTQYF.

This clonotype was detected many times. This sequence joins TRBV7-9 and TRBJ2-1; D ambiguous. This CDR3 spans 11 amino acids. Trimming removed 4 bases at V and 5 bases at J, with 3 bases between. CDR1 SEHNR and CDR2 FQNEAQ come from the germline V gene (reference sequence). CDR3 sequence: CASSWNNEQFF. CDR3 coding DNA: TGTGCCAGCAGCTGGAACAATGAGCAGTTCTTC.

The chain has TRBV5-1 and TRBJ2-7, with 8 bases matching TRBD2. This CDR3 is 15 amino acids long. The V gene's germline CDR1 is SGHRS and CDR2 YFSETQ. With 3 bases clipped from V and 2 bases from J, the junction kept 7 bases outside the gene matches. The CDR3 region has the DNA TGCGCCAGCAGCTACTCGGGGGGGCCTCCCTACGAGCAGTACTTC. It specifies CASSYSGGPPYEQYF.

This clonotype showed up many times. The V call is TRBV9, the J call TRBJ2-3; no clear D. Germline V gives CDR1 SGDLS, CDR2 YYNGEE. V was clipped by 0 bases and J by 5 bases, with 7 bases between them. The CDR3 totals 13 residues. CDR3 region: CASSVGSGDTQYF. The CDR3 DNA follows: TGTGCCAGCAGCGTAGGGTCAGGAGATACGCAGTATTTT.

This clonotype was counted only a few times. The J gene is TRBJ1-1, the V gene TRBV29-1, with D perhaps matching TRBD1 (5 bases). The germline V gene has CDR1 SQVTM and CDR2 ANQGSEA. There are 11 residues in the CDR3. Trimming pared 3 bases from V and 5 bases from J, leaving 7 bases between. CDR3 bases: TGCAGCGTTGAGACAGAAACTGAAGCTTTCTTT. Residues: CSVETETEAFF.

The CDR3 spells CASSQEFSTGIFYEQYF. CDR3 in DNA: TGCGCCAGCAGCCAAGAATTCTCGACAGGAATATTCTACGAGCAGTACTTC. This chain joins TRBV4-1 and TRBJ2-7; the D gene is possibly TRBD1 (6 bases). The CDR3 length is 17 residues. With 0 bases removed from V and 3 bases from J, the gap between germline ends came to 18 bases. The germline CDR1 and CDR2 sequences are MGHRA and YSYEKL.

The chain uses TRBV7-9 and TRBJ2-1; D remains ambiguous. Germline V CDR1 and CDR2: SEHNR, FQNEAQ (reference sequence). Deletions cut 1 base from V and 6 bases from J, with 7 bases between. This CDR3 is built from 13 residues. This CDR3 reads CASSLGEINEQFF. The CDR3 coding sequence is TGTGCCAGCAGCTTAGGGGAAATCAATGAGCAGTTCTTC.

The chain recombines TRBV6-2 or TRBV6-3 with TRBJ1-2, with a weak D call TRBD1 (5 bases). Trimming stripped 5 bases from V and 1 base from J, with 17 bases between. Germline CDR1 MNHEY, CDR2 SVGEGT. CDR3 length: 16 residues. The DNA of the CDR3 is TGTGCCAGCAGTGCGCTCCCGGGACGGTTTAACTATGGCTACACCTTC. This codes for CASSALPGRFNYGYTF.

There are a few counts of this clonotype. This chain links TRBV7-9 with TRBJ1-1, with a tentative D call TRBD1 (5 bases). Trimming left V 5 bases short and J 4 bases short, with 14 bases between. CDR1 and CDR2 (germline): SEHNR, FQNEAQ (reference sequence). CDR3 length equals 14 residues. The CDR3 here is CASSPIAGATEAFF. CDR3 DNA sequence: TGTGCCAGCAGCCCCATAGCCGGGGCCACTGAAGCTTTCTTT.

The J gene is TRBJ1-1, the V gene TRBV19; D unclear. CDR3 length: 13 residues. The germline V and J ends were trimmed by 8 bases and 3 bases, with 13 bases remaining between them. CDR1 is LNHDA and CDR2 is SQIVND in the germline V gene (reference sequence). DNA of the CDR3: TGTGCCAGTGAACCTGAGGTCGACACTGAAGCTTTCTTT. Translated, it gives CASEPEVDTEAFF.

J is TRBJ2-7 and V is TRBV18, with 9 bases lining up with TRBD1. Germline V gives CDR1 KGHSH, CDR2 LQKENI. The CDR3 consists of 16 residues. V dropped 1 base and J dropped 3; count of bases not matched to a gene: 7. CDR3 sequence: CASSPQAGQGYYEQYF. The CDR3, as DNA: TGTGCCAGCTCACCACAAGCGGGACAGGGTTACTACGAGCAGTACTTC. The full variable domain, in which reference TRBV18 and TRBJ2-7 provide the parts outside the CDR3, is NAGVMQNPRHLVRRRGQEARLRCSPMKGHSHVYWYRQLPEEGLKFMVYLQKENIIDESGMPKERFSAEFPKEGPSILRIQQVVRGDSAAYFCASSPQAGQGYYEQYFGPGTRLTVT.

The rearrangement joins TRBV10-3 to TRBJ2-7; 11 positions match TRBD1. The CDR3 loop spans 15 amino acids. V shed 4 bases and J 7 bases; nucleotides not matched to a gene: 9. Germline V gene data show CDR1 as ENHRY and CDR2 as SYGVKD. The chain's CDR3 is CAISAPGQGVEEQYF. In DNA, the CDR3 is TGTGCCATCAGTGCACCGGGACAGGGGGTAGAAGAGCAGTACTTC.

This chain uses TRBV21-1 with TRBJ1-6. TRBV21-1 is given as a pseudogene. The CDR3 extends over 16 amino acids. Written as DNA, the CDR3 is TGTGCCAGCAGCGCTACGACAGAGTCCTATAATTCACCCCTCCACTTT. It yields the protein CASSATTESYNSPLHF.

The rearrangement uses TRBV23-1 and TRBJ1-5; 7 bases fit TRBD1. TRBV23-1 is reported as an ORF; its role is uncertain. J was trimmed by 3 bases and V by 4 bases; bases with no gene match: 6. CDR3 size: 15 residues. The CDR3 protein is CASSPGRGANQPQHF. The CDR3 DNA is TGCGCCAGCAGTCCCGGCAGGGGGGCCAATCAGCCCCAGCATTTT.

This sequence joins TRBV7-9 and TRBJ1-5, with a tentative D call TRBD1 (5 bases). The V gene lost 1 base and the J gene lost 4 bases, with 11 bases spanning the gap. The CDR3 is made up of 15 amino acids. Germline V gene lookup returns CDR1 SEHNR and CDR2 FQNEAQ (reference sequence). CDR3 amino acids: CASSLEASGNQPQHF. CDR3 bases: TGTGCCAGCAGCTTAGAGGCGTCAGGGAATCAGCCCCAGCATTTT.

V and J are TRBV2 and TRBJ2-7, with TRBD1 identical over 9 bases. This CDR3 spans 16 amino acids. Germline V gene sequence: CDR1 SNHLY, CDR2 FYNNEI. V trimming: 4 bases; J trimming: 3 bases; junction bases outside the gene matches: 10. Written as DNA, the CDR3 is TGTGCCAGCAGTGGTCCCTCCAAGGACAGGGGCTACGAGCAGTACTTC. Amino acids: CASSGPSKDRGYEQYF.

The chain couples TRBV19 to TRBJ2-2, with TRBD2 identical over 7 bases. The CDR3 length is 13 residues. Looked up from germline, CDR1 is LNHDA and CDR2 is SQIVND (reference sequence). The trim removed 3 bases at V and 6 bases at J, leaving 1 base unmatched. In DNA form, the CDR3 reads TGTGCCAGTAGTATTAGCGGGCCCGGGGAGCTGTTTTTT. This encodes CASSISGPGELFF. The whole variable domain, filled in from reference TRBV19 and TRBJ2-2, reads DGGITQSPKYLFRKEGQNVTLSCEQNLNHDAMYWYRQDPGQGLRLIYYSQIVNDFQKGDIAEGYSVSREKKESFPLTVTSAQKNPTAFYLCASSISGPGELFFGEGSRLTVL.

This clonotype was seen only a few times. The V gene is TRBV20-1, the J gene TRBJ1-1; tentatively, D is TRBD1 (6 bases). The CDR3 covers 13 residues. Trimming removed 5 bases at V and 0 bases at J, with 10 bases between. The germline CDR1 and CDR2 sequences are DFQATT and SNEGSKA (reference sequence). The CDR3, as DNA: TGCAGTGCTGGACAGCTAATGAACACTGAAGCTTTCTTT. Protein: CSAGQLMNTEAFF.

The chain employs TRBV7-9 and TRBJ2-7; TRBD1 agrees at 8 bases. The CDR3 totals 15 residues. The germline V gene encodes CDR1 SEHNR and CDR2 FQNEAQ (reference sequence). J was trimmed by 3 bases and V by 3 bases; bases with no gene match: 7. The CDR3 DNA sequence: TGTGCCAGCAGCTTCCGGACAGGGTTAAGCTACGAGCAGTACTTC. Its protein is CASSFRTGLSYEQYF.

CDR3 protein: CASTGGSDQETQYF. Here the CDR3 DNA reads TGTGCCAGCACCGGGGGGTCGGACCAAGAGACCCAGTACTTC. The chain links TRBV6-5 to TRBJ2-5; 7 bases align to TRBD2. The CDR3 totals 14 residues. The V segment lost 7 bases and the J segment 0 bases; nucleotides outside the gene matches: 5. The germline gives CDR1 MNHEY, CDR2 SVGAGI.

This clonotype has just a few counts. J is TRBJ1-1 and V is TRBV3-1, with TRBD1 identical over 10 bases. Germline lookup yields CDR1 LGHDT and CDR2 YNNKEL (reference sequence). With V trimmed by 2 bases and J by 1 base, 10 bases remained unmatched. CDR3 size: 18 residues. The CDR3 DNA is TGTGCCAGCAGCCAATTTCTTGGGACAGGGGATTCGAACACTGAAGCTTTCTTT. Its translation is CASSQFLGTGDSNTEAFF.